What follows are 29 T cell receptor beta chains derived from one specimen sequenced in a study of cytomegalovirus exposure and HLA in healthy donors. The study ran its PCR with 60 Vbeta and 13 Jbeta primers. The method was immunoSEQ multiplex PCR; TCRdb's version includes in-frame clones alone and lacks a portion of them. The data hold about 97,000 clones, with 79% observed a single time. The specimen was PBMCs. The receptors come from a male donor in good health and CMV-seropositive.

CDR3 loop: CASSLYTSGGQSSYEQYF. The CDR3 coding sequence is TGTGCCAGCAGCTTATACACTAGCGGGGGGCAAAGCTCCTACGAGCAGTACTTC. The V and J genes are TRBV7-2 and TRBJ2-7; 12 nucleotides agree with TRBD2. The CDR3 extends over 18 amino acids. Germline V gene data show CDR1 as SGHTA and CDR2 as FQGNSA. V was pared by 2 bases and J by 0 bases, with 8 bases of the junction left unmatched.

V gene TRBV4-2 combines with J gene TRBJ1-4, with D possibly TRBD1 on 6 matching bases. V was shortened by 5 bases and J by 5 bases, with 9 bases between the two germline ends. Per the germline V gene, CDR1 is LGHNA and CDR2 is YNFKEQ. The CDR3 is 13 residues long. CDR3 region: CASSWTENEKLFF. CDR3 sequence (DNA): TGTGCCAGCAGCTGGACAGAGAATGAAAAACTGTTTTTT.

V gene TRBV5-4 combines with J gene TRBJ1-1; TRBD1 matches 7 bases. V shed 2 bases, J shed 4 bases, and the junction held 2 bases outside the gene matches. Germline CDR1 SGHNT, CDR2 YYREEE (reference sequence). CDR3 length: 13 amino acids. The CDR3 spells CASSFRGRTEAFF. CDR3 sequence (DNA): TGTGCCAGCAGCTTTAGGGGGCGCACTGAAGCTTTCTTT.

The chain uses TRBV5-1 and TRBJ1-1, with D possibly matching TRBD1 (6 bases). This CDR3 spans 14 amino acids. Germline V gene data show CDR1 as SGHRS and CDR2 as YFSETQ. V lost 1 base to trimming and J lost 4 bases, with 11 bases between them. This chain's CDR3 is CASSLRSRGTEAFF. CDR3 DNA: TGCGCCAGCAGCTTGAGGTCCAGGGGCACTGAAGCTTTCTTT.

The V gene is TRBV9, the J gene TRBJ1-3; the match to TRBD1 covers 8 bases. The CDR3 totals 17 residues. Germline V gene data show CDR1 as SGDLS and CDR2 as YYNGEE. V lost 0 bases to trimming and J lost 2 bases; unmatched junction nucleotides: 7. The CDR3: CASSVGPRQGTGNTIYF. CDR3 nucleotides: TGTGCCAGCAGCGTAGGGCCCAGACAGGGGACTGGAAACACCATATATTTT. The full variable domain, rest sourced from reference TRBV9 and TRBJ1-3, is DSGVTQTPKHLITATGQRVTLRCSPRSGDLSVYWYQQSLDQGLQFLIQYYNGEERAKGNILERFSAQQFPDLHSELNLSSLELGDSALYFCASSVGPRQGTGNTIYFGEGSWLTVV.

The chain combines TRBV15 with TRBJ2-3; 12 nucleotides agree with TRBD2. Trimming removed 0 bases from V and 5 bases from J; junction bases left unmatched: 12. The CDR3 is made up of 19 amino acids. Germline V gives CDR1 LNHNV, CDR2 YYDKDF (reference sequence). The CDR3 here is CATSRDYGGLAGSGDTQYF. In DNA, the CDR3 is TGTGCCACCAGCAGAGATTATGGGGGACTAGCGGGTAGTGGAGATACGCAGTATTTT.

Only one count was recorded for this clone. The chain couples TRBV5-6 to TRBJ1-4; 8 nucleotides line up with TRBD1. CDR1 and CDR2 from the germline V gene are SGHDT and YYEEEE. Trimming removed 6 bases from V and 1 base from J; junction bases left unmatched: 8. The CDR3 is 16 residues long. The CDR3 sequence is CASTYLDRETNEKLFF. The CDR3 bases are TGTGCCAGCACCTACCTGGACAGGGAAACTAATGAAAAACTGTTTTTT.

This sequence joins TRBV9 and TRBJ2-7, with 7 bases that match TRBD1. Germline lookup yields CDR1 SGDLS and CDR2 YYNGEE. The ends lost 4 bases at V and 6 bases at J; junction bases unmatched: 7. The CDR3 spans 13 residues. The CDR3 sequence: CASSLTGFGEQYF. DNA for the CDR3: TGTGCCAGCAGCTTGACAGGGTTCGGCGAGCAGTACTTC.

The rearrangement links TRBV6-1 to TRBJ2-2; no clear D. Germline V gene sequence: CDR1 MNHNS, CDR2 SASEGT. The CDR3 totals 11 residues. The ends were cut back, 10 bases at V and 5 bases at J, with 8 bases in the middle. The DNA of the CDR3 is TGTGCCACGCATAGAACCGGGGAGCTGTTTTTT. Residues: CATHRTGELFF.

As concerns this clone: Germline and junction disagree at one end, which may indicate a read error. The CDR3: CANSEDGGGAETQYF. The DNA for the CDR3 is TGTGCCAACAGTGAAGATGGTGGGGGGGCAGAGACCCAGTACTTC. This rearrangement joins TRBV6-1 to TRBJ2-5; D might be TRBD2 (7 bases). CDR3 length: 15 residues. CDR1 is MNHNS, CDR2 SASEGT, per germline.

The V gene is TRBV29-1, the J gene TRBJ1-6, with TRBD1 as a possible D gene (5 bases). Germline V gives CDR1 SQVTM, CDR2 ANQGSEA. This CDR3 contains 13 residues. Trimming removed 3 bases at V and 10 bases at J, with 13 bases between. In nucleotides, the CDR3 is TGCAGCGTTGAGACAGTCTCCGGGTCACCCCTCCACTTT. As protein: CSVETVSGSPLHF.

This chain connects TRBV29-1 to TRBJ2-2; tentative D call: TRBD2 (6 bases). The CDR3 loop spans 9 amino acids. Germline V CDR1 and CDR2: SQVTM, ANQGSEA. For the CDR3, the DNA is TGCGAGGAGGGCGGGGAGCTGTTTTTT. Residues: CEEGGELFF.

V usage is TRBV2 and J usage is TRBJ2-5; maybe TRBD1 (6 bases). CDR1 SNHLY and CDR2 FYNNEI come from the germline V gene. This CDR3 has 14 amino acids. V was pared by 8 bases and J by 2 bases, with 15 bases between. CDR3 amino acids: CASEPGRGQETQYF. As DNA, the CDR3 is TGTGCCAGCGAACCGGGAAGGGGGCAAGAGACCCAGTACTTC. Supplemented by reference TRBV2 and TRBJ2-5, the full variable domain reads EPEVTQTPSHQVTQMGQEVILRCVPISNHLYFYWYRQILGQKVEFLVSFYNNEISEKSEIFDDQFSVERPDGSNFTLKIRSTKLEDSAMYFCASEPGRGQETQYFGPGTRLLVL.

V is TRBV27 and J is TRBJ2-7; 7 positions match TRBD1. This CDR3 has 16 residues. With 3 bases clipped from V and 3 bases from J, the junction kept 11 bases outside the gene matches. Per the germline V gene, CDR1 is MNHEY and CDR2 is SMNVEV (reference sequence). CDR3 bases: TGTGCCAGCAGTTTCCGGACAGGCCACTTTGGCTACGAGCAGTACTTC. Amino acids: CASSFRTGHFGYEQYF.

The V call is TRBV6-5, the J call TRBJ2-1; D is uncertain. Trimming stripped 2 bases from V and 3 bases from J, with 8 bases between. The CDR3 runs 14 residues. Germline CDR1 is MNHEY and CDR2 is SVGAGI. DNA of the CDR3: TGTGCCAGCAGTTACGGGCTCGGCTACAATGAGCAGTTCTTC. Translated, it gives CASSYGLGYNEQFF.

The chain links TRBV5-4 to TRBJ2-1; the D is unclear. Germline assignment: CDR1 SGHNT and CDR2 YYREEE (reference sequence). The CDR3 sequence is 13 residues long. V was pared by 0 bases and J by 6 bases, with 7 bases between. The DNA for the CDR3 is TGTGCCAGCAGCTTGGACCGCGGCAATGAGCAGTTCTTC. Protein sequence: CASSLDRGNEQFF.

The J gene is TRBJ2-1, the V gene TRBV5-4; possibly TRBD1 for D (6 bases). V was shortened by 2 bases and J by 6 bases, with 12 bases between the two germline ends. The CDR3 is 14 residues long. Germline V lookup: CDR1 SGHNT, CDR2 YYREEE (reference sequence). The CDR3 is CASSFLIRGNEQFF. The CDR3 nucleotides are TGTGCCAGCAGCTTCCTTATCAGGGGCAATGAGCAGTTCTTC.

The chain links TRBV5-1 to TRBJ1-1, with D perhaps TRBD1 (5 bases). The CDR3 totals 14 residues. The germline gives CDR1 SGHRS, CDR2 YFSETQ. Trimming pared 3 bases from V and 1 base from J, leaving 10 bases between. This CDR3 reads CASSWGDGNTEAFF. CDR3 nucleotide sequence: TGCGCCAGCAGCTGGGGGGACGGGAACACTGAAGCTTTCTTT. The full variable domain, rest sourced from reference TRBV5-1 and TRBJ1-1, is KAGVTQTPRYLIKTRGQQVTLSCSPISGHRSVSWYQQTPGQGLQFLFEYFSETQRNKGNFPGRFSGRQFSNSRSEMNVSTLELGDSALYLCASSWGDGNTEAFFGQGTRLTVV.

This clone was seen just once. The J gene is TRBJ2-7, the V gene TRBV18; maybe TRBD1 (6 bases). Germline values: CDR1 KGHSH, CDR2 LQKENI. V shed 3 bases and J shed 4 bases, with 10 bases lying between them. The CDR3 consists of 13 residues. The CDR3 DNA is TGTGCCAGCTCACCCGGACAGATGTACGAGCAGTACTTC. It specifies CASSPGQMYEQYF.

As to this clone: The same CDR3 is also encoded by other DNA sequences in this sample. The chain links TRBV29-1 to TRBJ2-2, with TRBD2 as a possible D gene (5 bases). This CDR3 spans 13 amino acids. CDR1 is SQVTM and CDR2 is ANQGSEA in the germline V gene. V lost 5 bases and J lost 1, with 8 bases in between. The CDR3 loop reads CSVRGGNTGELFF. Here the CDR3 DNA reads TGCAGCGTTCGAGGAGGGAACACCGGGGAGCTGTTTTTT.

Details on this clone: An end of the junction does not agree with germline; a read error may underlie this. The chain joins TRBV19 to TRBJ2-2, with a possible D match to TRBD2 (6 bases). Per germline, CDR1 LNHDA and CDR2 SQIVND (reference sequence). CDR3 size: 15 residues. The CDR3 nucleotides read TGTGCCAGTAGTCTAGAAGCAGGGAGGACCGGGGAGCTGTTTTTT. Translated, it gives CASSLEAGRTGELFF.

Only a few counts were recorded for this clone. The chain uses TRBV9 and TRBJ2-1; D is perhaps TRBD1 (5 bases). Germline lookup yields CDR1 SGDLS and CDR2 YYNGEE. Between the trimmed V and J ends, which lost 0 bases and 1 base, there was a span of 11 bases. The CDR3 consists of 16 residues. CDR3 sequence: CASSVAQGDSYNEQFF. The CDR3 DNA sequence: TGTGCCAGCAGCGTAGCTCAAGGGGATTCCTACAATGAGCAGTTCTTC.

V is TRBV19 and J is TRBJ2-3; tentatively, D is TRBD1 (5 bases). The germline gives CDR1 LNHDA, CDR2 SQIVND (reference sequence). V was pared by 0 bases and J by 2 bases, with 21 bases between. This CDR3 spans 19 amino acids. CDR3 sequence reads: CASSIDRHRAGKPTDTQYF. In DNA form, the CDR3 reads TGTGCCAGTAGTATAGATCGCCATAGGGCAGGGAAGCCCACAGATACGCAGTATTTT. Using reference TRBV19 and TRBJ2-3 for the parts outside the CDR3, the full variable domain is DGGITQSPKYLFRKEGQNVTLSCEQNLNHDAMYWYRQDPGQGLRLIYYSQIVNDFQKGDIAEGYSVSREKKESFPLTVTSAQKNPTAFYLCASSIDRHRAGKPTDTQYFGPGTRLTVL.

This clone was observed a few times. This chain links TRBV19 with TRBJ2-3, with TRBD2 identical over 9 bases. This CDR3 contains 16 residues. Germline V CDR1 and CDR2: LNHDA, SQIVND (reference sequence). The junction had 5 bases not matched to a gene; V was cut back by 3 bases and J by 1 base. CDR3 in DNA: TGTGCCAGTAGTATCGGCGGGGGGGTTGGCACAGATACGCAGTATTTT. It encodes CASSIGGGVGTDTQYF.

The chain recombines TRBV4-2 with TRBJ2-5, with D possibly TRBD1 on 5 matching bases. The V gene lost 0 bases and the J gene lost 5 bases, with 16 bases spanning the gap. The CDR3 is 16 residues long. CDR1 is LGHNA and CDR2 is YNFKEQ in the germline V gene. The CDR3 DNA follows: TGTGCCAGCAGCCAAGATCGGCAGGGCCGCGGTGAGACCCAGTACTTC. Its protein is CASSQDRQGRGETQYF.

J is TRBJ1-2 and V is TRBV4-3, with no clear D. The germline gives CDR1 LGHNA, CDR2 YSLEER. V was clipped by 0 bases and J by 2 bases, with 10 bases between them. CDR3 size: 15 residues. Here the CDR3 DNA reads TGCGCCAGCAGCCAAGATTCATGGAGCAACTATGGCTACACCTTC. Translation: CASSQDSWSNYGYTF.

V and J are TRBV6-5 and TRBJ1-1; D uncertain. Germline V lookup: CDR1 MNHEY, CDR2 SVGAGI. Trimming stripped 2 bases from V and 3 bases from J, with 7 bases between. The CDR3 is 13 amino acids. CDR3 DNA: TGTGCCAGCAGTTACGAGGAGTACACTGAAGCTTTCTTT. It specifies CASSYEEYTEAFF.

The chain has TRBV6-5 and TRBJ1-1; maybe TRBD1 (5 bases). CDR3 length: 15 residues. V lost 5 bases to trimming and J lost 2 bases, with 15 bases between them. Per the germline V gene, CDR1 is MNHEY and CDR2 is SVGAGI. The chain's CDR3 is CASSRGGGRNTEAFF. The DNA of the CDR3 is TGTGCCAGCAGTCGGGGGGGTGGTAGAAACACTGAAGCTTTCTTT.

The table lists this clone with a few counts. V is TRBV2 and J is TRBJ2-7; D possibly corresponds to TRBD1 (7 bases). The germline CDR1 and CDR2 sequences are SNHLY and FYNNEI. V lost 6 bases and J 4 bases, leaving 10 bases between the germline ends. The CDR3 covers 12 residues. CDR3 bases: TGTGCCAGCAGGCAGGGGGGATACGAGCAGTACTTC. Translating gives CASRQGGYEQYF. Full variable domain (remainder filled in from reference TRBV2 and TRBJ2-7): EPEVTQTPSHQVTQMGQEVILRCVPISNHLYFYWYRQILGQKVEFLVSFYNNEISEKSEIFDDQFSVERPDGSNFTLKIRSTKLEDSAMYFCASRQGGYEQYFGPGTRLTVT.